These 21 T cell receptor beta chains were all obtained from the same sample, sequenced in a study of T-cell reconstitution after alpha-beta-depleted transplantation in children. Molecular barcoding with unique molecular identifiers was used for the TCRbeta library. From the PCR reads, TCRdb called clonotypes with MiXCR, one entry per CDR3 protein. This table has about 460,000 distinct CDR3 sequences, roughly a tenth appearing once. Sequencing used PBMCs, obtained before TCRalphabeta/CD19-depleted stem cell transplant. Every receptor here comes from a child aged 2 to 9 with inherited bone marrow failure, due to receive a stem cell transplant.

This clonotype has at least ten counts. The genes are TRBV6-2 or TRBV6-3 and TRBJ2-5; 7 bases are shared with TRBD2. Per germline, CDR1 MNHEY and CDR2 SVGEGT. With 2 bases clipped from V and 4 bases from J, the junction kept 1 base outside the gene matches. The CDR3 runs 13 residues. CDR3 in DNA: TGTGCCAGCAGTTACGGACTAGGAGAGACCCAGTACTTC. Amino acids: CASSYGLGETQYF.

This clonotype was seen many times. V usage is TRBV20-1 and J usage is TRBJ1-2, with D maybe TRBD1 (5 bases). The CDR3 loop spans 15 amino acids. The germline V and J ends were trimmed by 3 bases and 0 bases, with 14 bases remaining between them. Germline values: CDR1 DFQATT, CDR2 SNEGSKA (reference sequence). The CDR3 sequence is CSASEGGGANYGYTF. The CDR3, as DNA: TGCAGTGCTAGTGAGGGTGGGGGAGCTAACTATGGCTACACCTTC.

This clonotype was recorded many times. V usage is TRBV20-1 and J usage is TRBJ2-7, with TRBD2 matching over 9 bases. After removal of 0 bases from V and 4 bases from J, the junction contained 7 bases not matched to a gene. Germline V gives CDR1 DFQATT, CDR2 SNEGSKA (reference sequence). The CDR3 length is 15 residues. The CDR3 is CSARDGLAGAYEQYF. The CDR3, as DNA: TGCAGTGCTAGAGATGGGTTAGCGGGGGCTTACGAGCAGTACTTC.

On this clonotype: A much larger clone differs from this one at a single base, so this may be a read error. This rearrangement joins TRBV9 to TRBJ2-3; 7 nucleotides match TRBD2. This CDR3 region has 12 residues. Germline values: CDR1 SGDLS, CDR2 YYNGEE. The CDR3 DNA reads TGTGCCAACAGCCCAGGGACTAAAGAGCAGTATTTT. Its protein is CANSPGTKEQYF.

This clonotype has a handful of counts. The chain has TRBV5-6 and TRBJ1-2; D gene uncertain. This CDR3 contains 14 residues. V dropped 0 bases and J dropped 8 bases, with 14 bases sitting between them. The V gene's germline CDR1 is SGHDT and CDR2 YYEEEE. Here the CDR3 reads CASSLGASLGGYTF. The CDR3 DNA reads as TGTGCCAGCAGCTTGGGTGCCAGCTTGGGCGGCTACACCTTC.

This clonotype was detected many times. The V call is TRBV7-9, the J call TRBJ2-1, with TRBD2 matching over 10 bases. The CDR3 is made up of 16 amino acids. CDR1 and CDR2 (germline): SEHNR, FQNEAQ (reference sequence). J gave up 5 bases and V 4 bases, and 8 bases lay outside the gene matches. Here the CDR3 DNA reads TGTGCCAGCAGCTATAGAGCGGGAGGGACGGACAATGAGCAGTTCTTC. Protein product: CASSYRAGGTDNEQFF.

This clonotype was detected many times. The V and J genes are TRBV28 and TRBJ1-5; 9 nucleotides line up with TRBD1. The germline V gene encodes CDR1 MDHEN and CDR2 SYDVKM. With 8 bases clipped from V and 6 bases from J, the junction kept 8 bases outside the gene matches. The CDR3 is made up of 14 amino acids. CDR3 in DNA: TGTGCCAGCTGTGGGGACAGGGCCATTCAGCCCCAGCATTTT. Its protein is CASCGDRAIQPQHF. The full variable domain, its missing parts supplied by reference TRBV28 and TRBJ1-5, is DVKVTQSSRYLVKRTGEKVFLECVQDMDHENMFWYRQDPGLGLRLIYFSYDVKMKEKGDIPEGYSVSREKKERFSLILESASTNQTSMYLCASCGDRAIQPQHFGDGTRLSIL.

This clonotype showed up just a few times. This chain joins TRBV7-2 and TRBJ1-5, with a tentative D call TRBD1 (5 bases). V lost 4 bases, J lost 6 bases, and 13 bases lay in between. Germline CDR1 reads SGHTA; CDR2 reads FQGNSA. CDR3 length equals 14 residues. This CDR3 reads CASSYFGGGQPQHF. CDR3 DNA: TGTGCCAGCAGCTACTTCGGGGGGGGTCAGCCCCAGCATTTT.

This clonotype was counted ten times or more. The rearrangement uses TRBV10-2 and TRBJ2-7; D not resolved. This CDR3 spans 15 amino acids. Germline values: CDR1 WSHSY, CDR2 SAAADI. V was trimmed by 0 bases and J by 5 bases, leaving 14 bases between them. The CDR3 region is CASSESEVGRHEQYF. CDR3 bases: TGCGCCAGCAGTGAGTCGGAAGTGGGCCGGCACGAGCAGTACTTC.

The chain employs TRBV12-3 or TRBV12-4 and TRBJ1-5; a weak D match, TRBD1 (6 bases). V lost 7 bases and J 4 bases, leaving 14 bases between the germline ends. The CDR3 spans 14 residues. The CDR3 protein is CASTKDSANQPQHF. In DNA, the CDR3 is TGTGCCAGCACCAAGGACAGTGCTAATCAGCCCCAGCATTTT.

The chain uses TRBV3-1 and TRBJ2-2; D may match TRBD1 or TRBD2 (6 bases each). The V end was cut by 1 base, the J end by 3 bases, with 21 bases between. From germline, CDR1 is LGHDT and CDR2 YNNKEL (reference sequence). The CDR3 covers 19 residues. CDR3 nucleotide sequence: TGTGCCAGCAGCCAAGCCCCTAAGGGGGACTCTAGGTACACCGGGGAGCTGTTTTTT. It translates to CASSQAPKGDSRYTGELFF.

This clonotype came up a few times. The J gene is TRBJ2-1, the V gene TRBV7-8; TRBD1 might be the D (6 bases). CDR1 is SGHVS and CDR2 is FQNEAQ in the germline V gene. The CDR3 covers 12 residues. Trimming removed 1 base at V and 9 bases at J, with 7 bases between. The CDR3 sequence is CASSLEGGEQFF. In DNA form, the CDR3 reads TGTGCCAGCAGCTTAGAAGGGGGTGAGCAGTTCTTC.

There are many counts of this clonotype. The chain carries TRBV27 and TRBJ2-7; 9 positions agree with TRBD1. The trim removed 6 bases at V and 1 base at J, leaving 4 bases unmatched. The CDR3 runs 14 residues. Per germline, CDR1 MNHEY and CDR2 SMNVEV (reference sequence). CDR3 sequence reads: CASSLDRGSYEQYF. The CDR3 DNA sequence: TGTGCCAGCAGCTTAGACAGGGGGTCCTACGAGCAGTACTTC.

Ten or more counts support this clonotype. This chain connects TRBV21-1 to TRBJ2-5; TRBD1, the table's D call, was not compared with the DNA. TRBV21-1 is recorded as a pseudogene. The CDR3 is 15 residues long. CDR3 nucleotides: TGTGCCAGCGTTGGATGGGTAGGGGTCGCGAGAACCCAGTACTTC. Its protein product is CASVGWVGVARTQYF.

This clonotype was seen repeatedly, ten times or more. The V call is TRBV29-1, the J call TRBJ1-1; D ambiguous. Looked up from germline, CDR1 is SQVTM and CDR2 is ANQGSEA. V shed 7 bases and J shed 0 bases, with 15 bases lying between them. The CDR3 is 14 residues long. The CDR3 sequence: CSAEPLLMNTEAFF. CDR3 in DNA: TGCAGCGCCGAACCACTGCTAATGAACACTGAAGCTTTCTTT.

Ten or more counts support this clonotype. The chain is built from TRBV29-1 and TRBJ2-2, with D perhaps TRBD1 or TRBD2 (5 bases each). The germline V gene has CDR1 SQVTM and CDR2 ANQGSEA. The CDR3 extends over 13 amino acids. V was pared by 4 bases and J by 6 bases, with 12 bases between. The CDR3 here is CSVVEGQAGELFF. DNA of the CDR3: TGCAGCGTTGTCGAGGGGCAGGCCGGGGAGCTGTTTTTT.

There are many counts of this clonotype. The V call is TRBV9, the J call TRBJ2-6; tentative D call: TRBD2 (5 bases). V lost 0 bases to trimming and J lost 0 bases, with 7 bases between them. This CDR3 region has 16 residues. Germline V lookup: CDR1 SGDLS, CDR2 YYNGEE. CDR3 DNA sequence: TGTGCCAGCAGCGTAGACGGGGACTCTGGGGCCAACGTCCTGACTTTC. This gives the protein CASSVDGDSGANVLTF.

This clonotype was recorded many times. In DNA form, the CDR3 reads TGTGCCAGCAGCCCTCCCAACTTCGCGGGGCAAGAGACCCAGTACTTC. It yields the protein CASSPPNFAGQETQYF. The chain recombines TRBV28 with TRBJ2-5; D might be TRBD2 (6 bases). Trimming shortened V by 6 bases and J by 2 bases, and 19 bases separated the two germline ends. Germline V CDR1 and CDR2: MDHEN, SYDVKM. There are 16 residues in the CDR3.

This clonotype was found many times. The V gene is TRBV29-1, the J gene TRBJ2-3; D is possibly TRBD2 (5 bases). The V gene's germline CDR1 is SQVTM and CDR2 ANQGSEA. V gave up 7 bases and J gave up 0 bases, with 17 bases separating them. CDR3 length: 15 residues. CDR3 in amino acids: CSAKKRAFSTDTQYF. In DNA, the CDR3 is TGCAGCGCGAAAAAGAGGGCTTTTAGCACAGATACGCAGTATTTT.

This clonotype has at least ten counts. J is TRBJ2-3 and V is TRBV4-3, with D unclear. Trimming stripped 1 base from V and 0 bases from J, with 11 bases between. CDR3 length equals 16 residues. The germline CDR1 and CDR2 sequences are LGHNA and YSLEER. CDR3 protein: CASSQVGPPSTDTQYF. CDR3 DNA: TGCGCCAGCAGCCAAGTCGGACCCCCGAGCACAGATACGCAGTATTTT.

This clonotype was observed at least ten times. This chain joins TRBV15 and TRBJ1-4; D is unresolved. From germline, CDR1 is LNHNV and CDR2 YYDKDF (reference sequence). The CDR3 covers 15 residues. Trimming took 1 base from V and 4 from J, leaving 10 bases between them. CDR3 DNA: TGTGCCACCAGCAGAGGCCGTGCCAATAATGAAAAACTGTTTTTT. This translates into CATSRGRANNEKLFF.